This TCR beta chain was found in a study of spatial heterogeneity in lung cancer. Study in general: Beta-chain sequences consistently outnumbered alpha-chain sequences in detection.

In this sample, this clonotype turned up many times. Its antigen is not identified. Each molecule of TCR cDNA was tagged with one unique molecular identifier. From the 5' RACE reads, TCRdb called clonotypes with MiXCR, one entry per CDR3 protein. Among 25,000 to 30,000 distinct CDR3 sequences, 7.5% to 9.5% were seen once, and the ten largest hold roughly 35%. As to time point: sample taken at primary tumor resection. Material for sequencing was whole RNA from tumor, nontumor lung or frozen PBMC, left unsorted. Trimming removed 5 bases at V and 0 bases at J, with 8 bases between. The CDR3 loop spans 14 amino acids. Germline V gene sequence: CDR1 LNHDA, CDR2 SQIVND (reference sequence). Study-level findings and limits: Ubiquitous, expanded tumor-derived TCRs were more frequently observed in blood at resection than at follow-up.

This receptor was identified in a female donor with early-stage non-small cell lung cancer. Here the sequenced sample was PBMCs, taken at surgery. The V gene is TRBV19, the J gene TRBJ1-5; D is unclear. The DNA of the CDR3 is TGTGCCAGTAGTCCCGATTTTAGCAATCAGCCCCAGCATTTT. Residues: CASSPDFSNQPQHF. Complete variable domain (other parts from reference TRBV19 and TRBJ1-5): DGGITQSPKYLFRKEGQNVTLSCEQNLNHDAMYWYRQDPGQGLRLIYYSQIVNDFQKGDIAEGYSVSREKKESFPLTVTSAQKNPTAFYLCASSPDFSNQPQHFGDGTRLSIL.